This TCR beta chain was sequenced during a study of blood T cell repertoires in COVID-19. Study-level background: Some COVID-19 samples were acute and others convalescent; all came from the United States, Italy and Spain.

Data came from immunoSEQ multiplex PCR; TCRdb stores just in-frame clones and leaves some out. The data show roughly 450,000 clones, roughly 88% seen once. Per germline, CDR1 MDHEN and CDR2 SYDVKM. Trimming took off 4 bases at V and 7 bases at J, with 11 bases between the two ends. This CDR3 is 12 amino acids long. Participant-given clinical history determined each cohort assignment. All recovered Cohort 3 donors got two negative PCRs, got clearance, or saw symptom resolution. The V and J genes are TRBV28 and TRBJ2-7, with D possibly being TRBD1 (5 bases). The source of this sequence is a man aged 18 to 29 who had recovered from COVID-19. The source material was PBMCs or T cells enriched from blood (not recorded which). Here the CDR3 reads CASSSFKGEQYF. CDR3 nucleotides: TGTGCCAGCAGTTCGTTCAAGGGGGAGCAGTACTTC.